The 11 T cell receptor beta chains listed next were all sequenced from one sample in a study of cytomegalovirus exposure and HLA in healthy donors. The PCR was carried out with 60 Vbeta primers and 13 Jbeta primers. Using immunoSEQ multiplex PCR, the repertoire was profiled, and TCRdb retains in-frame clones only, with some absent. The sample lists more than 80,000 clones, around 70% occurring once. Sample: PBMCs. The receptors shown here come from a man in his forties or fifties in good health and CMV-seronegative.

V and J are TRBV7-9 and TRBJ2-5, with D possibly matching TRBD2 (6 bases). From germline, CDR1 is SEHNR and CDR2 FQNEAQ (reference sequence). CDR3 length: 15 residues. Deletions cut 0 bases from V and 5 bases from J, with 13 bases between. The CDR3 DNA reads as TGTGCCAGCAGCTTAGCCTCCGGGAGAGGCGAGACCCAGTACTTC. This codes for CASSLASGRGETQYF.

This clone was seen a single time. The chain uses TRBV6-5 and TRBJ1-1; D is possibly TRBD1 (5 bases). Germline V lookup: CDR1 MNHEY, CDR2 SVGAGI. This CDR3 is 16 amino acids long. V lost 2 bases, J lost 0 bases, and 13 bases lay in between. Here the CDR3 DNA reads TGTGCCAGCAGTTACGGCCGGGGGGAAGTGAACACTGAAGCTTTCTTT. Its protein product is CASSYGRGEVNTEAFF.

V is TRBV2 and J is TRBJ1-1; D is unclear. The ends were cut back, 9 bases at V and 1 base at J, with 15 bases in the middle. The V gene's germline CDR1 is SNHLY and CDR2 FYNNEI. This CDR3 region has 14 residues. CDR3 DNA sequence: TGTGCCAGAAGTCCTAGACGGGAGAACACTGAAGCTTTCTTT. Its protein is CARSPRRENTEAFF.

V usage is TRBV5-6 and J usage is TRBJ2-7, with a weak D call TRBD1 (5 bases). Looked up from germline, CDR1 is SGHDT and CDR2 is YYEEEE. CDR3 length: 13 amino acids. Trimming pared 0 bases from V and 4 bases from J, leaving 8 bases between. The CDR3: CASSLEDKYEQYV. The CDR3 DNA sequence: TGTGCCAGCAGCTTGGAGGACAAATACGAGCAGTACGTC.

The V and J genes are TRBV7-9 and TRBJ2-3, with 12 positions matching TRBD2. Germline V CDR1 and CDR2: SEHNR, FQNEAQ (reference sequence). This CDR3 is 15 amino acids long. The V and J ends lost 5 bases and 7 bases, in that order; junction bases with no gene match: 7. CDR3 in DNA: TGTGCCAGCAGCATTCCTAGCGGGAGGGCCTATACGCAGTATTTT. This sequence encodes CASSIPSGRAYTQYF. The full variable domain, in which reference TRBV7-9 and TRBJ2-3 provide the parts outside the CDR3, is DTGVSQNPRHKITKRGQNVTFRCDPISEHNRLYWYRQTLGQGPEFLTYFQNEAQLEKSRLLSDRFSAERPKGSFSTLEIQRTEQGDSAMYLCASSIPSGRAYTQYFGPGTRLTVL.

CDR3 coding DNA: TGCAGCGTTGGTCAAGCGCGGGGAGAGACCCAGTACTTC. This sequence encodes CSVGQARGETQYF. The V call is TRBV29-1, the J call TRBJ2-5; D might be TRBD2 (6 bases). Deletions cut 4 bases from V and 4 bases from J, with 13 bases between. The germline gives CDR1 SQVTM, CDR2 ANQGSEA. The CDR3 is 13 amino acids. Using reference TRBV29-1 and TRBJ2-5 for the parts outside the CDR3, the full variable domain is SAVISQKPSRDICQRGTSLTIQCQVDSQVTMMFWYRQQPGQSLTLIATANQGSEATYESGFVIDKFPISRPNLTFSTLTVSNMSPEDSSIYLCSVGQARGETQYFGPGTRLLVL.

This clone was seen more than once but under ten times. The CDR3 DNA is TGTGCCAGCAGCTTAAACGGGCAGAGGGCGACCCAGTACTTC. It codes for CASSLNGQRATQYF. The genes are TRBV7-3 and TRBJ2-5; D perhaps matches TRBD2 (5 bases). V gave up 1 base and J gave up 7 bases, with 13 bases separating them. There are 14 residues in the CDR3. Germline values: CDR1 SGHTA, CDR2 FQGTGA.

The V and J genes are TRBV4-3 and TRBJ2-1, with a possible D match to TRBD2 (5 bases). Trimming pared 0 bases from V and 4 bases from J, leaving 10 bases between. The germline gives CDR1 LGHNA, CDR2 YSLEER. CDR3 size: 15 residues. The CDR3 DNA follows: TGCGCCAGCAGCCAAGATCGGACGGGGTACAATGAGCAGTTCTTC. It specifies CASSQDRTGYNEQFF.

The chain employs TRBV10-3 and TRBJ2-1; D perhaps matches TRBD1 (7 bases). Trimming pared 8 bases from V and 2 bases from J, leaving 16 bases between. The germline CDR1 and CDR2 sequences are ENHRY and SYGVKD. This CDR3 is built from 15 residues. DNA of the CDR3: TGTGCCATCGGAGGGACCGACAGGGCCTACAATGAGCAGTTCTTC. It specifies CAIGGTDRAYNEQFF.

The rearrangement links TRBV5-4 to TRBJ1-1, with 7 nucleotides matching TRBD1. The CDR3 contains 17 residues. V lost 6 bases and J lost 1; bases outside the gene matches: 15. Germline CDR1 is SGHNT and CDR2 is YYREEE (reference sequence). Here the CDR3 reads CASTERGGFIRNTEAFF. CDR3 in DNA: TGTGCCAGCACCGAAAGAGGGGGCTTCATCCGGAACACTGAAGCTTTCTTT.

The chain recombines TRBV11-2 with TRBJ1-2; D gene ambiguous. From germline, CDR1 is SGHAT and CDR2 FQNNGV. Trimming stripped 1 base from V and 7 bases from J, with 4 bases between. This CDR3 spans 11 amino acids. The CDR3 DNA reads TGTGCCAGCAGCTTAGGAGGTGGCTACACCTTC. Translated, it gives CASSLGGGYTF.